This T cell receptor beta chain was obtained from a study of cytomegalovirus exposure and HLA in healthy donors. Across the study: HLA-typed donors contributed 65 million to 85 million unique TCRs, which were held in an early data release.

Regarding this clone: Its target is not known.

Study results and caveats: Both high specificity and high sensitivity reportedly marked the classifier's diagnosis of cytomegalovirus status. TCR beta V- and J-gene trimming was later associated with a missense DCLRE1C variant. Confirmation in vitro established that a few CMV-associated chains were specific for CMV antigens.

CDR1 and CDR2 from the germline V gene are KGHSH and LQKENI. The CDR3 is 16 amino acids. Trimming at V came to 3 bases and at J to 0 bases, leaving 6 bases not matched to a gene. Vbeta (60) and Jbeta (13) primers were used in the PCR. The repertoire was sequenced with immunoSEQ multiplex PCR; TCRdb's copy has only in-frame clones and lacks some. The sample includes about 120,000 clones, approximately 80% of them seen just once. Sequenced input: PBMCs. V gene TRBV18 combines with J gene TRBJ1-1; 8 positions match TRBD1. This sequence was found in a woman in her late teens or twenties in good health and CMV-seronegative. DNA for the CDR3: TGTGCCAGCTCACCCGGGACAGGAACCATGAACACTGAAGCTTTCTTT. This encodes CASSPGTGTMNTEAFF.